This T cell receptor beta chain was obtained from a study of CD8+CD57+ T cells in acquired aplastic anemia. Overall study context: The DNA of sorted CD4+ and CD8+ cells averaged approximately 3.3 ug. Study-level findings and limits: Roughly 30 CD8+ CDR3 sequences occurred in both the patients and the controls. Significant differences in CD8+ Simpson's diversity were not observed between patients and controls.

TCR beta VDJ combinations and CDR3 sequences were profiled from genomic DNA. TCRdb fed the reads into MiXCR, producing one record per CDR3 protein. The sample has 150,000 to 200,000 distinct CDR3 sequences; under 50% are singletons. Patients who underwent sequencing had shown CD8+CD57+ cell expansion by flow cytometry. Patients had undergone no therapy by the time their blood was sampled. Many counts were recorded for this clonotype. Its cognate antigen is unknown. Trimming took off 1 base at V and 9 bases at J, with 11 bases between the two ends. CDR1 LGHNA and CDR2 YSLEER come from the germline V gene. This CDR3 has 13 amino acids.

Sequenced input: sorted CD4+, CD8+, or CD8+CD57+ T cells (not recorded which) from PBMCs. The chain carries TRBV4-3 and TRBJ2-3; D remains unclear. The clonotype comes from a human donor with aplastic anemia. CDR3 nucleotides: TGCGCCAGCAGCCAAGCTGCGGAAGAAACGCAGTATTTT. Its translation is CASSQAAEETQYF.